Below, 19 T cell receptor beta chains from the same sample are listed, as sequenced in a study of blood T cell repertoires in COVID-19. Profiling relied on immunoSEQ multiplex PCR, and the TCRdb table lists in-frame clones only, not all of them. The sample has a few hundred thousand clones; approximately 91% are singletons. Sequenced: PBMCs or T cells enriched from blood (not recorded which). The source of these receptors is a woman aged 40 to 50 who had recovered from COVID-19.

This rearrangement joins TRBV7-9 to TRBJ2-2; tentative D call: TRBD2 (6 bases). With 5 bases removed from V and 4 bases from J, the gap between germline ends came to 11 bases. The CDR3 extends over 14 amino acids. Germline CDR1 is SEHNR and CDR2 is FQNEAQ (reference sequence). In DNA form, the CDR3 reads TGTGCCAGCAGCCCGGGACTGATCACCGGGGAGCTGTTTTTT. This translates into CASSPGLITGELFF.

The chain links TRBV7-9 to TRBJ1-3; 9 bases agree with TRBD1. The germline gives CDR1 SEHNR, CDR2 FQNEAQ (reference sequence). Trimming at V came to 5 bases and at J to 4 bases, leaving 3 bases not matched to a gene. This CDR3 has 14 residues. The CDR3, as DNA: TGTGCCAGCAGCACCGGGACAGGGGGAAACACCATATATTTT. It is translated as CASSTGTGGNTIYF.

This clone occurred a few times. The chain couples TRBV5-4 to TRBJ1-1; 9 positions match TRBD1. The germline CDR1 and CDR2 sequences are SGHNT and YYREEE (reference sequence). Losses at the gene ends were 4 bases for V and 1 base for J; bases not matched to a gene: 11. The CDR3 runs to 17 residues. The CDR3 region has the DNA TGTGCCAGCAGCCCCGGGACAGGGAAATTGGGGAACACTGAAGCTTTCTTT. It specifies CASSPGTGKLGNTEAFF.

This rearrangement joins TRBV29-1 to TRBJ2-1; D gene unclear. This CDR3 is built from 15 residues. V was shortened by 4 bases and J by 4 bases, with 17 bases between the two germline ends. Germline V gene sequence: CDR1 SQVTM, CDR2 ANQGSEA. DNA for the CDR3: TGCAGCGTTGTCTATCCGGTTACGCCATACAATGAGCAGTTCTTC. Translating gives CSVVYPVTPYNEQFF.

The genes are TRBV27 and TRBJ2-1, with 11 bases lining up with TRBD1. The V segment lost 8 bases and the J segment 3 bases; nucleotides outside the gene matches: 3. Germline V CDR1 and CDR2: MNHEY, SMNVEV (reference sequence). The CDR3 covers 14 residues. CDR3 in DNA: TGTGCCAGCGGACAGGGGGCTTACTACAATGAGCAGTTCTTC. Its protein is CASGQGAYYNEQFF.

The rearrangement joins TRBV7-9 to TRBJ2-5; TRBD2 aligns across 11 bases. This CDR3 region has 19 residues. The germline CDR1 and CDR2 sequences are SEHNR and FQNEAQ (reference sequence). The V gene end was trimmed by 7 bases and the J gene end by 0 bases; junction bases not matched to a gene: 16. CDR3 in amino acids: CASNKLLAGETPHQETQYF. CDR3 sequence (DNA): TGTGCCAGCAACAAGTTACTAGCGGGGGAGACACCTCACCAAGAGACCCAGTACTTC.

This chain links TRBV7-3 with TRBJ2-1; D gene uncertain. V was shortened by 5 bases and J by 8 bases, with 19 bases between the two germline ends. Germline CDR1 SGHTA, CDR2 FQGTGA. The CDR3 loop spans 15 amino acids. In DNA, the CDR3 is TGTGCCAGCAGCCAGACTGGAAACCCTAGGCATGAGCAGTTCTTC. Its protein product is CASSQTGNPRHEQFF.

The chain employs TRBV10-3 and TRBJ1-4; no reliable D call. This CDR3 comprises 13 residues. The germline gives CDR1 ENHRY, CDR2 SYGVKD. V was cut by 5 bases and J by 3 bases, with 7 bases left in between. DNA for the CDR3: TGTGCCATCAGTCCGGGTCCTAATGAAAAACTGTTTTTT. Translating it yields CAISPGPNEKLFF.

The rearrangement links TRBV6-5 to TRBJ2-4, with 10 nucleotides matching TRBD2. Trimming removed 5 bases from V and 7 bases from J; junction bases left unmatched: 8. The germline V gene has CDR1 MNHEY and CDR2 SVGAGI. CDR3 length: 15 amino acids. The CDR3 sequence: CASSPQVAGGNIQYF. In DNA form, the CDR3 reads TGTGCCAGCAGTCCCCAGGTAGCGGGGGGTAACATTCAGTACTTC.

The chain is built from TRBV7-6 and TRBJ2-1; maybe TRBD2 (7 bases). Trimming removed 5 bases at V and 1 base at J, with 18 bases between. Germline values: CDR1 SGHVS, CDR2 FNYEAQ. The CDR3 consists of 17 residues. The CDR3 protein is CASSRSGGPQSYNEQFF. CDR3 bases: TGTGCCAGCAGCCGATCGGGGGGCCCTCAGTCCTACAATGAGCAGTTCTTC.

This clone was seen just once. DNA for the CDR3: TGTGCCAGCAGGGGAGGGAGATCTGAAGCTTTCTTT. Its protein product is CASRGGRSEAFF. The rearrangement uses TRBV7-9 and TRBJ1-1; D is undetermined. V dropped 6 bases and J dropped 6 bases, with 11 bases sitting between them. Germline V lookup: CDR1 SEHNR, CDR2 FQNEAQ (reference sequence). The CDR3 consists of 12 residues. The whole variable domain, remainder taken from reference TRBV7-9 and TRBJ1-1, is DTGVSQNPRHKITKRGQNVTFRCDPISEHNRLYWYRQTLGQGPEFLTYFQNEAQLEKSRLLSDRFSAERPKGSFSTLEIQRTEQGDSAMYLCASRGGRSEAFFGQGTRLTVV.

The chain carries TRBV27 and TRBJ2-1, with TRBD1 matching over 8 bases. CDR1 MNHEY and CDR2 SMNVEV come from the germline V gene (reference sequence). The CDR3 sequence is 14 residues long. After removal of 5 bases from V and 5 bases from J, the junction contained 5 bases not matched to a gene. The CDR3 loop reads CASSPDRADNEQFF. In nucleotides, the CDR3 is TGTGCCAGCAGTCCGGACAGGGCGGACAATGAGCAGTTCTTC.

CDR3 nucleotide sequence: TGTGCCTGGAGTCGGAAAGGGAGAACTGAAGCTTTCTTT. The encoded protein is CAWSRKGRTEAFF. This chain connects TRBV30 to TRBJ1-1; D not resolved. The CDR3 contains 13 residues. Trimming shortened V by 2 bases and J by 5 bases, and 12 bases separated the two germline ends. Germline values: CDR1 GTSNPN, CDR2 SVGIG (reference sequence).

The chain couples TRBV7-9 to TRBJ1-4, with 9 bases identical to TRBD1. In germline, CDR1 is SEHNR, CDR2 FQNEAQ (reference sequence). This CDR3 has 15 residues. V shed 5 bases and J 8 bases; nucleotides not matched to a gene: 9. This CDR3 is CASSTYRGPWEKLFF. CDR3 bases: TGTGCCAGCAGCACGTACAGGGGGCCTTGGGAAAAACTGTTTTTT.

This clone was observed a single time. The rearrangement joins TRBV19 to TRBJ2-7; a weak D match, TRBD1 (5 bases). The V and J ends lost 1 base and 0 bases respectively, with 13 bases between them. CDR1 and CDR2 from the germline V gene are LNHDA and SQIVND (reference sequence). CDR3 size: 16 residues. The CDR3 loop is CASSIVGEQSSYEQYF. Written as DNA, the CDR3 is TGTGCCAGTAGTATAGTAGGGGAACAGAGCTCCTACGAGCAGTACTTC.

This clone was counted a few times. This rearrangement joins TRBV6-5 to TRBJ1-5, with D possibly TRBD1 on 6 matching bases. Looked up from germline, CDR1 is MNHEY and CDR2 is SVGAGI. V was clipped by 5 bases and J by 6 bases, with 17 bases between them. The CDR3 totals 15 residues. As DNA, the CDR3 is TGTGCCAGCAGTCCCTTCGGACAGAGGGCTCAGCCCCAGCATTTT. It is translated as CASSPFGQRAQPQHF.

This chain connects TRBV7-8 to TRBJ2-2; 12 bases align to TRBD2. This CDR3 contains 17 residues. With V trimmed by 3 bases and J by 7 bases, 9 bases remained unmatched. Germline values: CDR1 SGHVS, CDR2 FQNEAQ. The CDR3: CASSFPGGLAGFGELFF. In nucleotides, the CDR3 is TGTGCCAGCAGCTTTCCGGGTGGACTAGCGGGATTCGGGGAGCTGTTTTTT.

J is TRBJ2-1 and V is TRBV7-8, with 9 bases lining up with TRBD1. CDR1 is SGHVS and CDR2 is FQNEAQ in the germline V gene. V gave up 6 bases and J gave up 4 bases; unmatched junction bases: 10. The CDR3 runs 16 residues. CDR3 protein: CASRSGQGLEYNEQFF. In DNA form, the CDR3 reads TGTGCCAGCAGGAGCGGACAGGGGTTGGAGTACAATGAGCAGTTCTTC.

The count of this clone is one. J is TRBJ2-5 and V is TRBV11-1; D is perhaps TRBD1 (5 bases). CDR1 and CDR2 from the germline V gene are SGHAT and FQDESV (reference sequence). The V gene lost 1 base and the J gene lost 2 bases, with 8 bases spanning the gap. This CDR3 spans 14 amino acids. DNA of the CDR3: TGTGCCAGCAGCTTAGTTACAGGTCAAGAGACCCAGTACTTC. This encodes CASSLVTGQETQYF.